This TCR beta chain was sequenced during a study of blood T cell repertoires in COVID-19. Study-wide context: Sources were T cells, B-cell-depleted T cells, or PBMCs; the material itself was cDNA or gDNA.

The CDR3 is 15 residues long. The V end was cut by 0 bases, the J end by 1 base, with 10 bases between. Germline assignment: CDR1 SGHRS and CDR2 YFSETQ. TCRdb keeps only in-frame clones here, not all; method: immunoSEQ multiplex PCR. The repertoire holds roughly 460,000 clones, over 85% seen once, with roughly 0.76% in the top ten. The rearrangement links TRBV5-1 to TRBJ1-1; D call uncertain. The sequence was collected from a man younger than 35 with COVID-19, enrolled during active disease. Sequencing input: peripheral blood. The CDR3 spells CASSLGRSRNTEAFF. The CDR3, as DNA: TGCGCCAGCAGCTTGGGGAGATCCCGGAACACTGAAGCTTTCTTT.